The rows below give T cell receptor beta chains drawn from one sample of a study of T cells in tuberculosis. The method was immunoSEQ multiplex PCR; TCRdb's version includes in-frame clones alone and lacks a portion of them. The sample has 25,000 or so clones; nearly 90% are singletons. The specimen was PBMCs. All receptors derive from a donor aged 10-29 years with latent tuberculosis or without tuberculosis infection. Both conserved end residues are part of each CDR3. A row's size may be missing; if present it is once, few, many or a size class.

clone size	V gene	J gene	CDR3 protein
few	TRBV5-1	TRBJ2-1	CASSLLPTGLTGNEQFF
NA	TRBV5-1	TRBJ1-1	CASSLGRAPEAFF
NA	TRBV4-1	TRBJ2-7	CASSQVGGRYEQYF
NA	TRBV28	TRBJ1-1	CASTLAGDRPEAFF
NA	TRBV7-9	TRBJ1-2	CASSPLVGQTKRAVGGYTF
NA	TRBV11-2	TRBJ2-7	CASSLGGNGEQYF
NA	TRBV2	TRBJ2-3	CASIGPSGTTDTQYF
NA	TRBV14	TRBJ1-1	CASSPPGTEAFF
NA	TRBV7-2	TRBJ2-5	CASSFLLAGRETQYF
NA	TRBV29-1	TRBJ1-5	CSASAGTESNQPQHF
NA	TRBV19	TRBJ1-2	CASSITAPGAPVYGYTF
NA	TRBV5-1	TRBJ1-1	CASSKRTFRTNTEAFF
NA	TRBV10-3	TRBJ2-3	CAIRDPGLGSDTQYF
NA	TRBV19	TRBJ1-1	CASSILTGETEAFF
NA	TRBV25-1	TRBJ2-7	CASSAQTASSYEQYF
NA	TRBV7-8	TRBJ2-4	CASSSHNTGVAKNIQYF
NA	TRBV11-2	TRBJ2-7	CASSPQVASPGGEQYF
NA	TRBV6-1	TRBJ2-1	CASRRSGGGENEQFF
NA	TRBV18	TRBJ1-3	CASSPTTGLGNTIYF
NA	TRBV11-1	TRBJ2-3	CASSLLALGPDTQYF
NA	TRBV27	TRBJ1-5	CASSPIDRVGQPQHF
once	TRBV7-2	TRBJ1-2	CASSLVTGGEYGYTF
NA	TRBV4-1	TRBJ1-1	CASSPTGGDTEAFF
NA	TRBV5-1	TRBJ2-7	CASSPDGTGFPEQYF
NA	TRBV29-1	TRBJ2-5	CSVGTRLQETQYF
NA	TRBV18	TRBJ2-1	CASSPPAGTGRSNEQFF
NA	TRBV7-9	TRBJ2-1	CASSLVRGAYNEQFF
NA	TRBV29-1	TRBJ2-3	CSLRDRRVGARGTDTQYF
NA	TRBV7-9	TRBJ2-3	CASSWDRVEDTQYF
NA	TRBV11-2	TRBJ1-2	CASSLARGIHPNYGYTF
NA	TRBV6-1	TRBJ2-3	CASTPGQGATDTQYF
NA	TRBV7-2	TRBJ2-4	CASSPAPSGGGDSIQYF
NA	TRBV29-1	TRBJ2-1	CSVEDLRRSSSYNEQFF
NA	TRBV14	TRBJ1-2	CASSQWTGNYGYTF
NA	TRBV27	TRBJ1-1	CASSGGTEAFF
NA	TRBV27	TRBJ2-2	CASRPVGGGHSGELFF
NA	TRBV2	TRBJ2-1	CASSGGRGYNEQFF
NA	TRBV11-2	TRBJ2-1	CASSLHRNEQFF
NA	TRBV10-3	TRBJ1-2	CAISESTGVSGRLDGYTF
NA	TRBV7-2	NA	CASSRREGSYEQYF
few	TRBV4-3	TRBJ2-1	CASSQENGGGYNEQFF
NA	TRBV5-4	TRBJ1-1	CASSLRDAGTEAFF
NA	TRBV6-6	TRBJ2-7	CASSYSWDRGNYEQYF
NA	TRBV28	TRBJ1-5	CASSSGYNQPQHF
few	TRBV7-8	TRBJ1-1	CASSLRGQRNTEAFF
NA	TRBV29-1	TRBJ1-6	CSVYRSSYNSPLHF
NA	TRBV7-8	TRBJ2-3	CASSFLDRGPADTQYF
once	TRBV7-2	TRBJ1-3	CASSPHQGARGNTIYF
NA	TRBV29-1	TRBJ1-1	CSVRTGGTTEAFF
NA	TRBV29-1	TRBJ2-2	CSVADRDVYGELFF
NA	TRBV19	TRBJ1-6	CASSKQGSGSPLHF
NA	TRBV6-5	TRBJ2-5	CASSYGSDRPWETQYF
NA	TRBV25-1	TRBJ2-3	CASSSPWADTQYF
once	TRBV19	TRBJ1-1	CASSSTGTGTTEAFF